One T cell receptor beta chain is described in this entry. This sample was taken from a study of blood T cell repertoires in COVID-19. TCRdb's copy holds only in-frame clones and misses some; the assay was immunoSEQ multiplex PCR. The data show tens of thousands of clones, around 88% seen once. Sequencing was done on a sample of peripheral blood. The receptor comes from a woman at least 80 years old with acute or convalescent COVID-19.

CDR3 residues: CASSSVETGELFF. In DNA, the CDR3 is TGTGCCAGCAGTTCCGTAGAGACCGGGGAGCTGTTTTTT. This chain links TRBV27 with TRBJ2-2; no clear D. Germline CDR1 and CDR2: MNHEY and SMNVEV (reference sequence). V dropped 4 bases and J dropped 5 bases, with 8 bases sitting between them. The CDR3 consists of 13 residues.